The 22 T cell receptor beta chains below all came from one sample that was sequenced in a study of blood T cells in healthy people across ages. It was with a sample-barcoded 5' primer and a J-beta primer mix that a second PCR of roughly 7 to 12 cycles was run. TCRdb fed the 5' RACE reads into MiXCR, producing one record per CDR3 protein. Among hundreds of thousands of distinct CDR3 sequences, about a fifth were seen once, and the ten largest hold about 20%. The sequenced sample consisted of blood. Receptors were obtained from a man between 65 and 85 years old in good health.

A word on this clonotype: A single base separates this from a much larger clone, so it may be a read error. The J gene is TRBJ1-1, the V gene TRBV3-1; D remains ambiguous. Germline V gives CDR1 LGHDT, CDR2 YNNKEL (reference sequence). V was pared by 1 base and J by 7 bases, with 19 bases between. The CDR3 has 16 residues. The CDR3 DNA is TGTGCCAGCAGCCAAGCGTATATTGACCCCGAGGGTGAAGCTTTCTTT. It yields the protein CASSQAYIDPEGEAFF.

The chain recombines TRBV3-1 with TRBJ2-6, with D perhaps TRBD1 (7 bases). V was trimmed by 7 bases and J by 2 bases, leaving 24 bases between them. This CDR3 comprises 19 residues. From germline, CDR1 is LGHDT and CDR2 YNNKEL (reference sequence). The CDR3 DNA follows: TGTGCCAGCACCCCGACAGGGACTGTTGTACTCACTGGGGCCAACGTCCTGACTTTC. Translating it yields CASTPTGTVVLTGANVLTF.

In this sample, this clonotype turned up a few times. One end of the junction fails to match germline, which may point to a read error. The chain is built from TRBV6-6 and TRBJ1-2; D is possibly TRBD1 (5 bases). This CDR3 is built from 13 residues. CDR1 and CDR2 (germline): MNHNY, SVGAGI (reference sequence). The CDR3 loop reads CASSYWGDYGCTF. The CDR3 nucleotides are TGTGCCAGCAGTTACTGGGGGGACTATGGCTGCACCTTC.

This clonotype was picked up a small number of times. The chain uses TRBV28 and TRBJ2-7; no clear D gene. Trimming took 6 bases from V and 4 from J, leaving 7 bases between them. The CDR3 covers 11 residues. Looked up from germline, CDR1 is MDHEN and CDR2 is SYDVKM. The CDR3 DNA reads as TGTGCCAGCAGGGGAATGTACGAGCAGTACGTC. Protein product: CASRGMYEQYV.

This clonotype has only one observation. The J gene is TRBJ2-2, the V gene TRBV25-1, with no clear D. The CDR3 spans 15 residues. Germline CDR1 and CDR2: MGHDK and SYGVNS. The V and J ends lost 1 base and 6 bases respectively, with 12 bases between them. CDR3 amino acids: CASSELVGLPGELFF. The CDR3, as DNA: TGTGCCAGCAGTGAATTGGTCGGCCTCCCCGGGGAGCTGTTTTTT.

The CDR3 bases are TGTGCCAGCAGTGAAGTTGGGATGTTTCCCTACGAGCAGTACTTC. This codes for CASSEVGMFPYEQYF. The chain uses TRBV6-1 and TRBJ2-1; D unresolved. The DNA end favors TRBJ2-7, so the J call may be wrong. Germline CDR1 is MNHNS and CDR2 is SASEGT. The CDR3 covers 15 residues.

This clonotype was picked up a small number of times. The chain has TRBV6-2 or TRBV6-3 and TRBJ2-3; 8 positions agree with TRBD2. Germline assignment: CDR1 MNHEY and CDR2 SVGEGT. This CDR3 is built from 16 residues. V shed 6 bases and J 4 bases; nucleotides not matched to a gene: 12. CDR3 nucleotides: TGTGCCAGCAGCCTAAGGAGCGGGAGAGGGGCAGATACGCAGTATTTT. This gives the protein CASSLRSGRGADTQYF.

This clonotype has more than one count but fewer than ten. V usage is TRBV12-3 or TRBV12-4 and J usage is TRBJ1-1; D might be TRBD1 (5 bases). The CDR3 totals 14 residues. The V gene lost 1 base and the J gene lost 5 bases, with 11 bases spanning the gap. The CDR3 nucleotides are TGTGCCAGCAGTTTAGTATTCGGGGGGACTGAAGCTTTCTTT. It is translated as CASSLVFGGTEAFF.

CDR3: CASSPLAGANSPLHF. The DNA for the CDR3 is TGTGCCAGCAGCCCCCTGGCAGGGGCTAATTCACCCCTCCACTTT. The chain is built from TRBV7-9 and TRBJ1-6; the D gene is possibly TRBD1 (6 bases). CDR1 is SEHNR, CDR2 FQNEAQ, per germline (reference sequence). V was trimmed by 5 bases and J by 6 bases, leaving 14 bases between them. The CDR3 is 15 residues long. The variable domain in full, with the rest retrieved from reference TRBV7-9 and TRBJ1-6, is DTGVSQNPRHKITKRGQNVTFRCDPISEHNRLYWYRQTLGQGPEFLTYFQNEAQLEKSRLLSDRFSAERPKGSFSTLEIQRTEQGDSAMYLCASSPLAGANSPLHFGNGTRLTVT.

This clonotype has a handful of counts. The CDR3 nucleotides are TGTGCCAGCAGCCATGGCCCAGATACGCAGTATTTT. As protein: CASSHGPDTQYF. V gene TRBV11-3 combines with J gene TRBJ2-3; unclear D gene. CDR3 length equals 12 residues. Germline loops: CDR1 SGHNT, CDR2 YENEEA. Trimming shortened V by 5 bases and J by 4 bases, and 7 bases separated the two germline ends.

This chain connects TRBV10-3 to TRBJ2-3, with 7 positions matching TRBD2. V lost 0 bases to trimming and J lost 2 bases; unmatched junction nucleotides: 8. Germline-derived CDR1 and CDR2 are ENHRY and SYGVKD. The CDR3 spans 17 residues. The CDR3 nucleotides read TGTGCCATCAGTGAGTCCCTATCTAGCGGAGACACAGATACGCAGTATTTT. Amino acids: CAISESLSSGDTDTQYF.

The rearrangement uses TRBV21-1 and TRBJ2-1; TRBD1, as called in the table, went unchecked against the DNA. The DNA matches TRBJ2-5 better at its end, which makes the J call doubtful. TRBV21-1 is noted as a pseudogene. This CDR3 spans 11 amino acids. Here the CDR3 reads CARDREETQYF. CDR3 DNA sequence: TGTGCCAGGGACAGGGAAGAGACCCAGTACTTC.

The V call is TRBV12-3 or TRBV12-4, the J call TRBJ1-4; possibly TRBD1 for D (6 bases). This CDR3 is built from 15 residues. Trimming left V 1 base short and J 6 bases short, with 12 bases between. For the CDR3, the DNA is TGTGCCAGCAGTTTAGTCCGGGGGCAAGATGAAAAACTGTTTTTT. Amino acid sequence: CASSLVRGQDEKLFF.

In its sample, this clonotype was seen a few times. V gene TRBV2 combines with J gene TRBJ2-4; either TRBD1 or TRBD2 may supply D (6 bases each). CDR3 length: 15 residues. CDR1 is SNHLY, CDR2 FYNNEI, per germline. V lost 3 bases and J lost 1, with 10 bases in between. For the CDR3, the DNA is TGTGCCAGCAGTGAGTCGGGGGCGGCCAAAAACATTCAGTACTTC. Its protein product is CASSESGAAKNIQYF. The full variable domain, with the rest looked up from reference TRBV2 and TRBJ2-4, is EPEVTQTPSHQVTQMGQEVILRCVPISNHLYFYWYRQILGQKVEFLVSFYNNEISEKSEIFDDQFSVERPDGSNFTLKIRSTKLEDSAMYFCASSESGAAKNIQYFGAGTRLSVL.

This clonotype occurred a few times. This chain connects TRBV20-1 to TRBJ2-7; 10 bases match TRBD2. The germline V gene has CDR1 DFQATT and CDR2 SNEGSKA (reference sequence). With 6 bases clipped from V and 3 bases from J, the junction kept 8 bases outside the gene matches. This CDR3 has 14 amino acids. The CDR3 here is CSATLAGVIYEQYF. CDR3 DNA sequence: TGCAGTGCGACCCTAGCGGGGGTAATCTACGAGCAGTACTTC.

V is TRBV6-6 and J is TRBJ2-6; D might be TRBD1 (5 bases). The V end was cut by 5 bases, the J end by 3 bases, with 20 bases between. This CDR3 contains 18 residues. Germline V gives CDR1 MNHNY, CDR2 SVGAGI (reference sequence). The CDR3 DNA sequence: TGTGCCAGCAGTAGAGCCGGACCGCGCCAGGGTGGGGCCAACGTCCTGACTTTC. Translated: CASSRAGPRQGGANVLTF.

With regard to this clonotype: A read error may explain this, as a much larger clone is one base away. The chain carries TRBV7-2 and TRBJ2-1; possibly TRBD2 for D (6 bases). The V gene's germline CDR1 is SGHTA and CDR2 FQGNSA. The V end lost 1 base, the J end lost 10 bases, and 17 bases lay between the germline ends. This CDR3 has 15 residues. The CDR3 loop is CASSLVGLTHVEQFF. In nucleotides, the CDR3 is TGTGCCAGCAGCTTAGTTGGACTAACTCACGTCGAGCAGTTCTTC.

The chain employs TRBV6-2 or TRBV6-3 and TRBJ1-4, with 9 bases aligning to TRBD1. The germline V gene encodes CDR1 MNHEY and CDR2 SVGEGT. The V segment lost 2 bases and the J segment 6 bases; nucleotides outside the gene matches: 10. The CDR3 length is 17 residues. The CDR3 is CASSYIPTGGVDEKLFF. CDR3 DNA sequence: TGTGCCAGCAGTTACATCCCCACAGGGGGCGTTGATGAAAAACTGTTTTTT.

This clonotype was counted only a few times. The chain joins TRBV27 to TRBJ2-7; TRBD1 might be the D (6 bases). Looked up from germline, CDR1 is MNHEY and CDR2 is SMNVEV (reference sequence). Trimming took off 5 bases at V and 5 bases at J, with 13 bases between the two ends. CDR3 length: 13 residues. CDR3 coding DNA: TGTGCCAGCAGTCCCACAGGGTTCCACGAGCAGTACTTC. This translates into CASSPTGFHEQYF.

On this clonotype itself: A much bigger clone sits one base away, suggesting this may be a read error. The genes are TRBV29-1 and TRBJ2-5; TRBD1 agrees at 9 bases. The J call could be wrong; TRBJ2-1 is a better fit for the DNA end. This CDR3 has 13 amino acids. Germline values: CDR1 SQVTM, CDR2 ANQGSEA. CDR3 sequence reads: CSVLTGQGGEQFF. The CDR3 bases are TGCAGCGTTTTAACGGGACAGGGTGGTGAGCAGTTCTTC.

This clonotype was found a few times. This sequence joins TRBV13 and TRBJ2-5; 11 bases align to TRBD2. CDR3 length: 16 residues. Germline trimming cut 2 bases from V and 5 bases from J; bases unmatched to any gene: 7. Germline V lookup: CDR1 PRHDT, CDR2 FYEKMQ (reference sequence). The CDR3 coding sequence is TGTGCCAGCAGCTTATCTAGCGGGGGGATCGATGAGACCCAGTACTTC. Encoded protein: CASSLSSGGIDETQYF.

In this sample, this clonotype turned up many times. The chain joins TRBV7-8 to TRBJ2-5; D not resolved. The CDR3 has 15 amino acids. From germline, CDR1 is SGHVS and CDR2 FQNEAQ. V shed 2 bases and J shed 0 bases, with 10 bases lying between them. CDR3 coding DNA: TGTGCCAGCAGCTTATCAGGCCTATACCAAGAGACCCAGTACTTC. It yields the protein CASSLSGLYQETQYF.